This TCR beta chain was documented in a study of blood T cell repertoires in COVID-19. Study-wide background: PBMCs, B-cell-depleted T cells, or T cells provided the cDNA or gDNA that made up the material.

Authors' data handling: It was from reference gene primer amplification that nucleated cell counts were estimated. Assay used: immunoSEQ multiplex PCR; TCRdb lists only in-frame clones, some missing. Clonal size and the V and J genes are those of that table, whereas D and trimming came from the DNA. The sample lists 95,000 to 150,000 clones, 75% to 90% occurring once. The V and J ends lost 7 bases and 4 bases respectively, with 13 bases between them. Germline V CDR1 and CDR2: LNHDA, SQIVND (reference sequence). This CDR3 is 14 amino acids long. The V call is TRBV19, the J call TRBJ2-2; D might be TRBD1 (6 bases). This sequence was found in a middle-aged man with acute or convalescent COVID-19. Source material: peripheral blood. The CDR3 is CASKGQASTGELFF. The DNA of the CDR3 is TGTGCCAGTAAGGGACAAGCTAGCACCGGGGAGCTGTTTTTT. The full variable domain, completed using reference TRBV19 and TRBJ2-2, is DGGITQSPKYLFRKEGQNVTLSCEQNLNHDAMYWYRQDPGQGLRLIYYSQIVNDFQKGDIAEGYSVSREKKESFPLTVTSAQKNPTAFYLCASKGQASTGELFFGEGSRLTVL.